These 30 T cell receptor beta chains came from one sample sequenced in a study of molecular identifiers for immune sequencing clone quantification. TCRdb ran MiXCR on the PCR reads and lists one entry per CDR3 protein. The sample consists of 600,000 to 650,000 distinct CDR3 sequences, 15% to 20% of them appearing once. Sequenced input: naive CD8+ T cells from blood, with Jurkat cell RNA spiked in. Subset reported: FACS-sorted CD8+CD4-CCR7+CD45RA+ naive T cells. These receptors all come from a human donor in good health. Some libraries in this study had Jurkat cell RNA spiked in.

Ten or more counts support this clonotype. The chain joins TRBV28 to TRBJ2-7; D might be TRBD1 (6 bases). V lost 10 bases, J lost 6 bases, and 16 bases lay in between. CDR1 MDHEN and CDR2 SYDVKM come from the germline V gene. This CDR3 is built from 12 residues. The DNA of the CDR3 is TGTGCCACCCAAACAGGGTCCCCCGAGCAGTACTTC. It encodes CATQTGSPEQYF.

A remark on this clonotype: A much larger clone lies one base from this, so it may be a read error. The chain recombines TRBV7-9 with TRBJ2-7; 9 bases match TRBD1. This CDR3 is 12 amino acids long. Germline assignment: CDR1 SEHNR and CDR2 FQNEAQ (reference sequence). CDR3 sequence (DNA): TGTGTCAGCAGCACCACCGGGACAGGGATAAACTTC. Translated: CVSSTTGTGINF. The variable domain in full, with the rest retrieved from reference TRBV7-9 and TRBJ2-7, is DTGVSQNPRHKITKRGQNVTFRCDPISEHNRLYWYRQTLGQGPEFLTYFQNEAQLEKSRLLSDRFSAERPKGSFSTLEIQRTEQGDSAMYLCVSSTTGTGINFGPGTRLTVT.

This clonotype has ten or more counts. The CDR3 DNA is TGCGCCAGCAGCTTTGATAGCGGTGAGACCCAGTACTTC. It translates to CASSFDSGETQYF. The chain is built from TRBV5-1 and TRBJ2-5; perhaps TRBD2 as D (6 bases). This CDR3 is built from 13 residues. Germline lookup yields CDR1 SGHRS and CDR2 YFSETQ. V shed 2 bases and J shed 5 bases, with 10 bases lying between them. The full variable domain, its missing parts supplied by reference TRBV5-1 and TRBJ2-5, is KAGVTQTPRYLIKTRGQQVTLSCSPISGHRSVSWYQQTPGQGLQFLFEYFSETQRNKGNFPGRFSGRQFSNSRSEMNVSTLELGDSALYLCASSFDSGETQYFGPGTRLLVL.

This clonotype was seen at least ten times. The chain joins TRBV11-2 to TRBJ2-7; 7 nucleotides line up with TRBD1. CDR1 and CDR2 from the germline V gene are SGHAT and FQNNGV. This CDR3 spans 18 amino acids. V dropped 1 base and J dropped 4; count of bases not matched to a gene: 16. CDR3 nucleotides: TGTGCCAGCAGCTTAGCCCCCGGGACAGAAGGGGGTTTTTACGAGCAGTACTTC. Its protein product is CASSLAPGTEGGFYEQYF.

There are many counts of this clonotype. The genes are TRBV4-2 and TRBJ2-3, with no clear D. The CDR3 extends over 16 amino acids. V was clipped by 3 bases and J by 0 bases, with 13 bases between them. In germline, CDR1 is LGHNA, CDR2 YNFKEQ. In nucleotides, the CDR3 is TGTGCCAGCAGCCAGGCTAGTGGTCGTAGCACAGATACGCAGTATTTT. Translating it yields CASSQASGRSTDTQYF.

On this clonotype: A much larger clone is a single base away; this may be a read error. The rearrangement uses TRBV19 and TRBJ2-4, with D maybe TRBD2 (5 bases). The CDR3 sequence is 13 residues long. In germline, CDR1 is LNHDA, CDR2 SQIVND (reference sequence). This chain's CDR3 is CASSIEEENIQCF. The CDR3 DNA follows: TGTGCCAGTAGTATAGAGGAGGAAAACATTCAGTGCTTC.

This clonotype occurred many times. V usage is TRBV7-6 and J usage is TRBJ2-2, with a tentative D call TRBD2 (6 bases). The V gene lost 6 bases and the J gene lost 4 bases, with 12 bases spanning the gap. Germline V gene data show CDR1 as SGHVS and CDR2 as FNYEAQ. This CDR3 spans 14 amino acids. This chain's CDR3 is CASSLGLGTGELFF. Here the CDR3 DNA reads TGTGCCAGCAGTTTGGGACTCGGCACCGGGGAGCTGTTTTTT. The full variable domain, completed using reference TRBV7-6 and TRBJ2-2, is GAGVSQSPRYKVTKRGQDVALRCDPISGHVSLYWYRQALGQGPEFLTYFNYEAQQDKSGLPNDRFSAERPEGSISTLTIQRTEQRDSAMYRCASSLGLGTGELFFGEGSRLTVL.

This clonotype occurred many times. The chain links TRBV28 to TRBJ2-7, with unresolved D. The CDR3 contains 15 residues. CDR1 and CDR2 (germline): MDHEN, SYDVKM. V shed 7 bases and J shed 2 bases, with 18 bases lying between them. The CDR3 spells CASTLLSARPYEQYF. As DNA, the CDR3 is TGTGCCAGCACCCTTTTGTCAGCGCGGCCCTACGAGCAGTACTTC.

In its sample, this clonotype was seen many times. The chain is built from TRBV20-1 and TRBJ2-3; TRBD1 or TRBD2 may be the D gene (5 bases each). Looked up from germline, CDR1 is DFQATT and CDR2 is SNEGSKA (reference sequence). CDR3 length: 16 amino acids. V lost 5 bases, J lost 2 bases, and 20 bases lay in between. CDR3 nucleotides: TGCAGTGCTGGACCTACAAGTCAGGGACCCACAGATACGCAGTATTTT. It is translated as CSAGPTSQGPTDTQYF.

Ten or more counts support this clonotype. The V call is TRBV14, the J call TRBJ1-1; D not resolved. Looked up from germline, CDR1 is SGHDN and CDR2 is FVKESK. V gave up 3 bases and J gave up 1 base, with 9 bases separating them. The CDR3 is made up of 14 amino acids. The CDR3, as DNA: TGTGCCAGCAGCCATCAGGACTGGAACACTGAAGCTTTCTTT. Its translation is CASSHQDWNTEAFF.

This clonotype was found a few times. The chain uses TRBV7-9 and TRBJ2-5; TRBD2 matches 12 bases. With V trimmed by 1 base and J by 1 base, 7 bases remained unmatched. Germline V gives CDR1 SEHNR, CDR2 FQNEAQ (reference sequence). The CDR3 is made up of 18 amino acids. The CDR3 region is CASSLGALAGGLQETQYF. The CDR3 DNA sequence: TGTGCCAGCAGCTTAGGTGCCCTAGCGGGGGGGCTCCAAGAGACCCAGTACTTC.

This clonotype was picked up many times. V usage is TRBV4-3 and J usage is TRBJ1-1; possible D gene TRBD1, 5 bases. The CDR3 sequence is 15 residues long. Trimming took 0 bases from V and 1 from J, leaving 9 bases between them. Germline assignment: CDR1 LGHNA and CDR2 YSLEER. The CDR3 sequence is CASSQDRVGNTEAFF. CDR3 coding DNA: TGCGCCAGCAGCCAAGACAGGGTCGGGAACACTGAAGCTTTCTTT.

The V and J genes are TRBV5-6 and TRBJ2-7; weak D call: TRBD2 (6 bases). Looked up from germline, CDR1 is SGHDT and CDR2 is YYEEEE. Trimming stripped 3 bases from V and 1 base from J, with 14 bases between. This CDR3 region has 15 residues. Written as DNA, the CDR3 is TGTGCCAGCAGCTGGGGGGTTCTGGAGTCCTACGAGCAGTACTTC. Amino acids: CASSWGVLESYEQYF.

This clonotype was counted ten times or more. This chain links TRBV11-2 with TRBJ2-7, with D unresolved. Germline assignment: CDR1 SGHAT and CDR2 FQNNGV. This CDR3 has 13 residues. Trimming left V 5 bases short and J 2 bases short, with 10 bases between. CDR3 region: CASSPDPTYEQYF. Written as DNA, the CDR3 is TGTGCCAGCAGCCCCGACCCCACCTACGAGCAGTACTTC.

To note about this clonotype: A read error may produce the germline difference seen at one junction end. The chain is built from TRBV27 and TRBJ1-4; D is uncertain. Per the germline V gene, CDR1 is MNHEY and CDR2 is SMNVEV (reference sequence). This CDR3 is built from 17 residues. CDR3 amino acids: CASSPRAVQAYNERLFF. The CDR3 region has the DNA TGTGCCAGCAGCCCCCGCGCTGTTCAGGCATATAATGAAAGACTGTTTTTT.

This clonotype appeared many times. The gene calls are TRBV4-3 and TRBJ2-2, with D uncertain. V shed 3 bases and J shed 5 bases, with 4 bases lying between them. Germline V CDR1 and CDR2: LGHNA, YSLEER. The CDR3 is 12 amino acids. The CDR3 DNA reads as TGCGCCAGCAGCCAGCAAACCGGGGAGCTGTTTTTT. Translating it yields CASSQQTGELFF.

As concerns this clonotype: A much larger clone differs from this one at a single base, so this may be a read error. Lacking the conserved final phenylalanine or tryptophan, this CDR3 likely reflects a read error. V gene TRBV11-2 combines with J gene TRBJ2-7; the D is unclear. Germline V CDR1 and CDR2: SGHAT, FQNNGV. This CDR3 has 14 amino acids. Trimming shortened V by 1 base and J by 4 bases, and 11 bases separated the two germline ends. CDR3 coding DNA: TGTGCCAGCAGCTTAGTCGGGCCAGCTTACGAGCAGTACCTC. Residues: CASSLVGPAYEQYL.

This clonotype has ten or more counts. This chain connects TRBV5-1 to TRBJ2-2; 7 nucleotides match TRBD1. The CDR3 contains 14 residues. Germline loops: CDR1 SGHRS, CDR2 YFSETQ. V gave up 4 bases and J gave up 4 bases; unmatched junction bases: 4. The CDR3: CASSPRTGTGELFF. The CDR3 DNA reads as TGCGCCAGCAGCCCGAGGACAGGCACCGGGGAGCTGTTTTTT.

This clonotype was recorded a few times. The chain is built from TRBV5-4 and TRBJ2-7, with 9 bases aligning to TRBD2. Germline lookup yields CDR1 SGHNT and CDR2 YYREEE (reference sequence). The CDR3 loop spans 14 amino acids. The V segment lost 6 bases and the J segment 5 bases; nucleotides outside the gene matches: 9. The CDR3 sequence: CASTSGTSLHEQYF. In DNA, the CDR3 is TGTGCCAGCACCTCCGGGACTAGCCTCCACGAGCAGTACTTC.

J is TRBJ2-7 and V is TRBV11-2; 7 nucleotides line up with TRBD1. V lost 5 bases, J lost 3 bases, and 10 bases stayed unmatched. The CDR3 has 15 residues. Germline V CDR1 and CDR2: SGHAT, FQNNGV. The CDR3 loop is CASSPPGQTGYEQYF. The CDR3 DNA sequence: TGTGCCAGCAGCCCTCCGGGACAGACGGGCTACGAGCAGTACTTC. Full variable domain (rest looked up from reference TRBV11-2 and TRBJ2-7): EAGVAQSPRYKIIEKRQSVAFWCNPISGHATLYWYQQILGQGPKLLIQFQNNGVVDDSQLPKDRFSAERLKGVDSTLKIQPAKLEDSAVYLCASSPPGQTGYEQYFGPGTRLTVT.

This clonotype was seen ten or more times. This chain links TRBV30 with TRBJ2-7; 8 bases map to TRBD1. The V and J ends lost 0 bases and 5 bases, in that order; junction bases with no gene match: 9. The CDR3 runs 15 residues. CDR1 and CDR2 (germline): GTSNPN, SVGIG (reference sequence). The CDR3 DNA reads TGTGCCTGGAGTGTAGGGACAGGTACAATCCACGAGCAGTACTTC. Translation gives CAWSVGTGTIHEQYF.

This clonotype was recorded a few times. The rearrangement joins TRBV7-9 to TRBJ2-7; D may be TRBD2 (6 bases). Trimming took off 2 bases at V and 7 bases at J, with 18 bases between the two ends. Germline CDR1 reads SEHNR; CDR2 reads FQNEAQ (reference sequence). The CDR3 spans 15 residues. CDR3 bases: TGTGCCAGCAGCTTACCGAACGAGCCCGCGGGGGAGCAGTACTTC. Translation: CASSLPNEPAGEQYF.

Notes on this clonotype: Likely a read error: the CDR3 ends without its conserved phenylalanine or tryptophan. The chain has TRBV7-6 and TRBJ2-5; D remains ambiguous. The length of the CDR3 is 13 residues. Germline assignment: CDR1 SGHVS and CDR2 FNYEAQ. The germline V and J ends were trimmed by 2 bases and 5 bases, with 9 bases remaining between them. The CDR3 spells CASSLLSWETQYV. The CDR3 DNA reads as TGTGCCAGCAGCTTATTATCCTGGGAGACCCAGTACGTC.

This clonotype was detected ten times or more. The V gene is TRBV7-9, the J gene TRBJ2-3; 7 bases map to TRBD2. The CDR3 extends over 16 amino acids. V lost 5 bases and J lost 8; bases outside the gene matches: 16. In germline, CDR1 is SEHNR, CDR2 FQNEAQ (reference sequence). The CDR3: CASSPTPQRDDGTQYF. In DNA form, the CDR3 reads TGTGCCAGCAGCCCCACGCCTCAGCGGGATGACGGTACGCAGTATTTT.

In regard to this clonotype: Sequence at one end of the junction differs from germline and may be a read error. The J gene is TRBJ2-7, the V gene TRBV14; D is unclear. The CDR3 is made up of 14 amino acids. Germline V gene lookup returns CDR1 SGHDN and CDR2 FVKESK. This CDR3 is CASSQEGRSNEQYF. In DNA, the CDR3 is TGTGCCAGCAGCCAAGAAGGGCGCTCCAACGAGCAGTACTTC.

The J gene is TRBJ2-1, the V gene TRBV27; the D gene is possibly TRBD2 (7 bases). Germline V lookup: CDR1 MNHEY, CDR2 SMNVEV (reference sequence). The ends were cut back, 2 bases at V and 10 bases at J, with 18 bases in the middle. The CDR3 loop spans 15 amino acids. CDR3 region: CASSLVGGGPIEQFF. The CDR3 DNA reads TGTGCCAGCAGTTTAGTAGGGGGAGGGCCTATCGAGCAGTTCTTC.

In this sample, this clonotype turned up many times. The rearrangement joins TRBV9 to TRBJ1-3; D is possibly TRBD1 (6 bases). CDR1 and CDR2 (germline): SGDLS, YYNGEE. V lost 0 bases and J 2 bases, leaving 9 bases between the germline ends. The CDR3 spans 15 residues. The CDR3 region has the DNA TGTGCCAGCAGCGTAGGAGACAGGACTGGAAACACCATATATTTT. Protein product: CASSVGDRTGNTIYF.

This clonotype came up many times. This sequence joins TRBV15 and TRBJ2-5; TRBD1 matches at 7 bases. V lost 3 bases, J lost 1 base, and 5 bases stayed unmatched. The CDR3 runs 15 residues. CDR1 is LNHNV and CDR2 is YYDKDF in the germline V gene (reference sequence). For the CDR3, the DNA is TGTGCCACCAGCAGCAAAGACAGGGTCCAAGAGACCCAGTACTTC. This translates into CATSSKDRVQETQYF.

At least ten counts were recorded for this clonotype. This sequence joins TRBV28 and TRBJ2-3; D possibly corresponds to TRBD2 (6 bases). The germline gives CDR1 MDHEN, CDR2 SYDVKM. The CDR3 runs 16 residues. V gave up 4 bases and J gave up 3 bases, with 17 bases separating them. CDR3 DNA: TGTGCCAGCAGTTCCTCGTTCGGGGGTAGGACAGATACGCAGTATTTT. Translating it yields CASSSSFGGRTDTQYF.

This clonotype showed up many times. The gene calls are TRBV30 and TRBJ2-5, with D unresolved. Germline CDR1 and CDR2: GTSNPN and SVGIG (reference sequence). V dropped 0 bases and J dropped 6 bases, with 5 bases sitting between them. CDR3 length equals 11 residues. In nucleotides, the CDR3 is TGTGCCTGGAGTGTTATGAAGACCCAGTACTTC. This codes for CAWSVMKTQYF.